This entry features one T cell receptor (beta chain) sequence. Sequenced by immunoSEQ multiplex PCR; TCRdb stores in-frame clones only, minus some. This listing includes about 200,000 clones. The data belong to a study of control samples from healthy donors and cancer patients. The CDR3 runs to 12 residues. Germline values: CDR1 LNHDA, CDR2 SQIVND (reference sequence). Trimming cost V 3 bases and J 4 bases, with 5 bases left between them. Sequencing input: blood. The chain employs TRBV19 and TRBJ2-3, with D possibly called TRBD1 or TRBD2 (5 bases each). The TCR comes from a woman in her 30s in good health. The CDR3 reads CASSMGADTQYF. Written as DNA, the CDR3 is TGTGCCAGTAGTATGGGGGCAGATACGCAGTATTTT.